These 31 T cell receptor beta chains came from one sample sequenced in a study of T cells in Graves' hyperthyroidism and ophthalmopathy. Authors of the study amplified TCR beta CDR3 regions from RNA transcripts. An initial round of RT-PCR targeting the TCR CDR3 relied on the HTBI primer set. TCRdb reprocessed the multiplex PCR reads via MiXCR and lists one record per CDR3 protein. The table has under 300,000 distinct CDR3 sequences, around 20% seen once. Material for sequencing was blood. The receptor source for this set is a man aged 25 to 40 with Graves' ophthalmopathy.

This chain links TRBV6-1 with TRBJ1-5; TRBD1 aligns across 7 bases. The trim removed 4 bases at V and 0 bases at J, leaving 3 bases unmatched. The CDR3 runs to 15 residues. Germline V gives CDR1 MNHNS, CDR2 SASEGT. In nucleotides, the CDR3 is TGTGCCAGCAGTGTGGACAGGTTTAGCAATCAGCCCCAGCATTTT. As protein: CASSVDRFSNQPQHF.

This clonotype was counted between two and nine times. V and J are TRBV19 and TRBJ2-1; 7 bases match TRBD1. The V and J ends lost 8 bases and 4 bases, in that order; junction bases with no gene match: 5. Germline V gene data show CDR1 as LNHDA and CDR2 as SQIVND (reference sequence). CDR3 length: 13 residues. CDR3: CASPPGQYNEQFF. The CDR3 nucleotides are TGTGCCAGTCCTCCGGGACAGTACAATGAGCAGTTCTTC.

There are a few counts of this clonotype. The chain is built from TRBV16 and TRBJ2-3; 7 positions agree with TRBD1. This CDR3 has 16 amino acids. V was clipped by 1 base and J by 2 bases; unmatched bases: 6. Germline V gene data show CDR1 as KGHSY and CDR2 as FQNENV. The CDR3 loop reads CASSQYGTANTDTQYF. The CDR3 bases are TGTGCCAGCAGCCAATATGGGACAGCGAACACAGATACGCAGTATTTT.

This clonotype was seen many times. For the CDR3, the DNA is TGCAGTGCTAGAGATTTAGCCGGCTCCTCCTACGAGCAGTACTTC. It specifies CSARDLAGSSYEQYF. The chain couples TRBV20-1 to TRBJ2-7; D call uncertain. The length of the CDR3 is 15 residues. Germline loops: CDR1 DFQATT, CDR2 SNEGSKA (reference sequence). V shed 0 bases and J shed 0 bases, with 12 bases lying between them.

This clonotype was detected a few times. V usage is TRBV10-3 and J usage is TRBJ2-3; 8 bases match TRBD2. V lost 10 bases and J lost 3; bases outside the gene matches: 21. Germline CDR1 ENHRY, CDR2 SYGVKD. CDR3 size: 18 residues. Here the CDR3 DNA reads TGTGCCACCAAAACAAACCAAGGACTAGCTTCGGATACAGATACGCAGTATTTT. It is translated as CATKTNQGLASDTDTQYF.

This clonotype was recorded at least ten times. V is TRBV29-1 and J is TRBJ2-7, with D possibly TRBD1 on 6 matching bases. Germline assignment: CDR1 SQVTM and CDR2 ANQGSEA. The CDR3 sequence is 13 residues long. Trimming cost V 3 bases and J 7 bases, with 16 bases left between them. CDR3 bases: TGCAGCGTTGACGGGGACACCCCGGGGGAGCAGTACTTC. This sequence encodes CSVDGDTPGEQYF.

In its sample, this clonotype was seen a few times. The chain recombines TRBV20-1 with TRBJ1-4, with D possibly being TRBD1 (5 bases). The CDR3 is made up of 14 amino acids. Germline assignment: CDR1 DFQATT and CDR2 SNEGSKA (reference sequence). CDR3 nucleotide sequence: TGCAGCTTAACTCGACAGTCAACTAATGAAAAACTGTTTTTT. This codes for CSLTRQSTNEKLFF.

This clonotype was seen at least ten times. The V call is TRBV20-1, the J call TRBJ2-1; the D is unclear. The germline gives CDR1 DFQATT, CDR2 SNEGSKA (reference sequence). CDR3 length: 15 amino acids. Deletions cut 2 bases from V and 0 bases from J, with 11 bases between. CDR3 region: CSARTGGSSYNEQFF. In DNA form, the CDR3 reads TGCAGTGCTAGAACCGGCGGCAGCTCCTACAATGAGCAGTTCTTC.

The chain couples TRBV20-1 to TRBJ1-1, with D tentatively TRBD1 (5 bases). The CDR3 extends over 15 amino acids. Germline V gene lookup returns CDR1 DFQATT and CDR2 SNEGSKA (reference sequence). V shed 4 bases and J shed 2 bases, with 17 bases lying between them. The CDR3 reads CSANIVRQTNTEAFF. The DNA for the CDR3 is TGCAGTGCTAACATTGTCAGACAGACCAACACTGAAGCTTTCTTT.

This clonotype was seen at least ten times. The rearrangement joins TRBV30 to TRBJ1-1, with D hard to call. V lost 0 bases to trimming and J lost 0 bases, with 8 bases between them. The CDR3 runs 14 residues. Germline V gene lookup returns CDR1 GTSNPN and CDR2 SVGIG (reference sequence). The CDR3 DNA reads TGTGCCTGGAGTGTACCCAGGCTGAACACTGAAGCTTTCTTT. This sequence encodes CAWSVPRLNTEAFF.

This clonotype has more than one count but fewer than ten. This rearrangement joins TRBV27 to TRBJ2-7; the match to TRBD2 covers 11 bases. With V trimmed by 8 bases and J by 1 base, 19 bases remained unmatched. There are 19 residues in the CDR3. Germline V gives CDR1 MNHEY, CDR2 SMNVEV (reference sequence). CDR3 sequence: CASRPKVGTSGLMSYEQYF. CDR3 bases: TGTGCCAGCCGCCCCAAAGTTGGGACTAGCGGATTGATGTCCTACGAGCAGTACTTC.

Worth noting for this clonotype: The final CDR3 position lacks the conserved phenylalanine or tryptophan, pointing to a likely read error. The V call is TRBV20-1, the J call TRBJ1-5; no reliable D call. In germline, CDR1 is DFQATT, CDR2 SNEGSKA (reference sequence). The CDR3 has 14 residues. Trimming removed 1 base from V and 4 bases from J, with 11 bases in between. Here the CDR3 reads CSARGGVDNQPQHS. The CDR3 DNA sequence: TGCAGTGCTAGAGGCGGGGTAGATAATCAGCCCCAGCATTCT.

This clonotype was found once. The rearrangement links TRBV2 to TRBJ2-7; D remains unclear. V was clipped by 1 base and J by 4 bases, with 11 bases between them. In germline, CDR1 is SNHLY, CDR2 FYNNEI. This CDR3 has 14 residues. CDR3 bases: TGTGCCAGCAGTGAAGAGGTGGAAGTATACGAGCAGTACTTC. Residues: CASSEEVEVYEQYF.

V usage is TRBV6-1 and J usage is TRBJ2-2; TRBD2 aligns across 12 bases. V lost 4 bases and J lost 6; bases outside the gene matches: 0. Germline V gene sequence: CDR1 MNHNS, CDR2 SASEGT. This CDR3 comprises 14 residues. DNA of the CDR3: TGTGCCAGCAGTGGACTAGCGGGAGCCGGGGAGCTGTTTTTT. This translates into CASSGLAGAGELFF.

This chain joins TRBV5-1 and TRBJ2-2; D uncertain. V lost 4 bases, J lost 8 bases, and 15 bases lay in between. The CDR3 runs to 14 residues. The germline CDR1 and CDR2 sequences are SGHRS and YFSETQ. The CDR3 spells CASSTDTRAGELFF. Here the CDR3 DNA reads TGCGCCAGCAGCACCGATACTCGGGCAGGGGAGCTGTTTTTT. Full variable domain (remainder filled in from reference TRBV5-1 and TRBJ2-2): KAGVTQTPRYLIKTRGQQVTLSCSPISGHRSVSWYQQTPGQGLQFLFEYFSETQRNKGNFPGRFSGRQFSNSRSEMNVSTLELGDSALYLCASSTDTRAGELFFGEGSRLTVL.

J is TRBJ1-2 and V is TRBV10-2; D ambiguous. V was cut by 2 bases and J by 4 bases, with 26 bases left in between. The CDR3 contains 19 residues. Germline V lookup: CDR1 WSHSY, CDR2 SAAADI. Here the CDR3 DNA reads TGCGCCAGCAGTGAGAAGCTGGGTGTGGGAGGGAAGTACAGCTATGGCTACACCTTC. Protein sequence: CASSEKLGVGGKYSYGYTF.

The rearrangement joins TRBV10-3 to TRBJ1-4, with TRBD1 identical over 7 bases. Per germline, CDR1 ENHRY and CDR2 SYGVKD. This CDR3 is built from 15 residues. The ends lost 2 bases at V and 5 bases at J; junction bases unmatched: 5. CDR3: CAISEAGTANEKLFF. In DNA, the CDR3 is TGTGCCATCAGTGAGGCCGGGACAGCCAATGAAAAACTGTTTTTT.

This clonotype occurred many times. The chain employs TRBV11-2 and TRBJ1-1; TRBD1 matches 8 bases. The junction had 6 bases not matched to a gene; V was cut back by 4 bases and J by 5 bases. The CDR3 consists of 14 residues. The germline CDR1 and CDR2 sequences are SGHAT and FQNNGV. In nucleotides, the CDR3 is TGTGCCAGCAGCTCATTCAGGGGGCTGACTGAAGCTTTCTTT. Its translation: CASSSFRGLTEAFF.

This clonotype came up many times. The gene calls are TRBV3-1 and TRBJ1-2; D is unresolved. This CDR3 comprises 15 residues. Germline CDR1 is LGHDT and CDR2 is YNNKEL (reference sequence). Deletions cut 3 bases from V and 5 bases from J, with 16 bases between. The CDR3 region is CASSQRSKPGYGYTF. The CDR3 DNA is TGTGCCAGCAGCCAGCGCTCCAAACCGGGATATGGCTACACCTTC. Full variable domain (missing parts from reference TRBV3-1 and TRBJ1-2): DTAVSQTPKYLVTQMGNDKSIKCEQNLGHDTMYWYKQDSKKFLKIMFSYNNKELIINETVPNRFSPKSPDKAHLNLHINSLELGDSAVYFCASSQRSKPGYGYTFGSGTRLTVV.

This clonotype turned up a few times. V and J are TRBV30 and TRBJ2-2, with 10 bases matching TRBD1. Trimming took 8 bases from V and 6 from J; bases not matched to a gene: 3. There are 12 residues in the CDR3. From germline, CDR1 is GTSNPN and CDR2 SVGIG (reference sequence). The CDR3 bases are TGTGCCGGGGGACAGGGGTCCGGGGAGCTGTTTTTT. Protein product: CAGGQGSGELFF.

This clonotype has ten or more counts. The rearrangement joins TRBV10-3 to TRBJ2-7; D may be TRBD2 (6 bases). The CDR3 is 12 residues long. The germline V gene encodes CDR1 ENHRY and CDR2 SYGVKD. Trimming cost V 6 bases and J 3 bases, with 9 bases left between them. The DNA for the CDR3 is TGTGCCATCAGCCCGACTAGCTACGAGCAGTACTTC. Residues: CAISPTSYEQYF.

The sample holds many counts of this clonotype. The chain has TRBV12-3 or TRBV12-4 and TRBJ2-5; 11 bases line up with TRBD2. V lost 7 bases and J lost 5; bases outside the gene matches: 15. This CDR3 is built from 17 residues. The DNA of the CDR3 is TGTGCCAGCACCTGGGCCACTAGCGGGAGTTGGTGGGAGACCCAGTACTTC. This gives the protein CASTWATSGSWWETQYF.

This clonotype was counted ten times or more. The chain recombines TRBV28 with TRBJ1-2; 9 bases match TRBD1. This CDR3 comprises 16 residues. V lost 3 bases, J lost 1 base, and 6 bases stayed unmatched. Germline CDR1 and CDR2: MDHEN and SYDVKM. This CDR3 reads CASSFWDRALNYGYTF. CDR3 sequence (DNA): TGTGCCAGCAGTTTTTGGGACAGGGCACTTAACTATGGCTACACCTTC.

CDR3 sequence: CASMGGLTYEQYF. In DNA, the CDR3 is TGTGCCAGCATGGGGGGTCTAACCTACGAGCAGTACTTC. V and J are TRBV11-3 and TRBJ2-7, with D maybe TRBD2 (6 bases). Germline assignment: CDR1 SGHNT and CDR2 YENEEA. This CDR3 has 13 amino acids. V was pared by 7 bases and J by 2 bases, with 12 bases between. Drawing the rest from reference TRBV11-3 and TRBJ2-7, the complete variable domain is EAGVVQSPRYKIIEKKQPVAFWCNPISGHNTLYWYLQNLGQGPELLIRYENEEAVDDSQLPKDRFSAERLKGVDSTLKIQPAELGDSAVYLCASMGGLTYEQYFGPGTRLTVT.

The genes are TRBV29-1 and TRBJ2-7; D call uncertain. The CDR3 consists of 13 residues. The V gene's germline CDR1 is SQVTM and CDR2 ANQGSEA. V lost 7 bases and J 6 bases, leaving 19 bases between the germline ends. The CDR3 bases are TGCAGCGCCCTGACATCCTCTGATGGCGAGCAGTACTTC. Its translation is CSALTSSDGEQYF.

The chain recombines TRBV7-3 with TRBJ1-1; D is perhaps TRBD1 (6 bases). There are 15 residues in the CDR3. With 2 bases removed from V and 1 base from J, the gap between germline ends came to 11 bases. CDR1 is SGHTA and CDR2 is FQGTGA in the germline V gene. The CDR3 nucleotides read TGTGCCAGCAGCTTATACAGGGTGGGGAACACTGAAGCTTTCTTT. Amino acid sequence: CASSLYRVGNTEAFF.

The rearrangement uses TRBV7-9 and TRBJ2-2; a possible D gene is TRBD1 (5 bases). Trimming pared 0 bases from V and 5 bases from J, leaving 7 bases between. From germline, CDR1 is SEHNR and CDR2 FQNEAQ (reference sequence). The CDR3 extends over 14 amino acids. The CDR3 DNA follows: TGTGCCAGCAGCTTAGCCACAGGAACCGGGGAGCTGTTTTTT. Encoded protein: CASSLATGTGELFF.

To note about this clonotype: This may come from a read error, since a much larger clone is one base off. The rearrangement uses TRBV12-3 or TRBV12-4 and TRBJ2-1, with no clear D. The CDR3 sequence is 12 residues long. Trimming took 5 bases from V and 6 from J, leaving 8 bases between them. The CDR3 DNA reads TGTGCCAGCAGTCGGCTCCTCAATGAGCAGTTCTTC. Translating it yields CASSRLLNEQFF.

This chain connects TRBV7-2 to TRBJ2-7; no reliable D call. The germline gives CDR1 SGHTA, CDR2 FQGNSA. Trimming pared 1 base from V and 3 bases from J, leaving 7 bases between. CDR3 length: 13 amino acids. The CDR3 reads CASSLVVGYEQYF. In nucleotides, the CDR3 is TGTGCCAGCAGCTTAGTTGTCGGCTACGAGCAGTACTTC.

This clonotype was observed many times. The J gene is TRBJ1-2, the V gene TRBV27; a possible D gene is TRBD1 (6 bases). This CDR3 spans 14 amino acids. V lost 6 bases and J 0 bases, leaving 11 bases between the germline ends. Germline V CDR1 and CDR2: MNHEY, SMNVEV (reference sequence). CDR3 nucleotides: TGTGCCAGCAGGAAGACAGGTGCTAACTATGGCTACACCTTC. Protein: CASRKTGANYGYTF.

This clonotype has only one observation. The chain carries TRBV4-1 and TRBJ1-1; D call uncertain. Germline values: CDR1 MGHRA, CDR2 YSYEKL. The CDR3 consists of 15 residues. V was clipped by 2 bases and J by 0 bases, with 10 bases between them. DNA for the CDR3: TGCGCCAGCAGCCAACCAACAGCTATGAACACTGAAGCTTTCTTT. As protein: CASSQPTAMNTEAFF.